Shown below are 12 T cell receptor beta chains from a single sample sequenced in a study of cytomegalovirus exposure and HLA in healthy donors. The method was immunoSEQ multiplex PCR; TCRdb's version includes in-frame clones alone and lacks a portion of them. The data show around 300,000 clones, over 75% seen once. The specimen was PBMCs. These receptors were obtained from a man aged 25 to 40 in good health and CMV-seronegative.

This chain's CDR3 is CASSLQGQGHTEAFF. CDR3 in DNA: TGTGCCAGCAGCTTGCAGGGGCAGGGACACACTGAAGCTTTCTTT. The chain joins TRBV7-2 to TRBJ1-1, with D possibly being TRBD1 (6 bases). Germline V gene data show CDR1 as SGHTA and CDR2 as FQGNSA. The CDR3 covers 15 residues. Trimming left V 3 bases short and J 3 bases short, with 14 bases between.

V is TRBV5-4 and J is TRBJ2-1; tentative D call: TRBD1 (5 bases). The CDR3 has 11 amino acids. The germline V gene encodes CDR1 SGHNT and CDR2 YYREEE (reference sequence). V shed 1 base and J shed 13 bases, with 9 bases lying between them. CDR3 nucleotides: TGTGCCAGCAGCTTGACAGGTCAACAGTTCTTC. Its translation is CASSLTGQQFF.

This chain links TRBV7-9 with TRBJ2-7; TRBD1 might be the D (5 bases). Germline assignment: CDR1 SEHNR and CDR2 FQNEAQ (reference sequence). The CDR3 contains 13 residues. The V and J ends lost 5 bases and 6 bases respectively, with 14 bases between them. This CDR3 is CASSTPGKAEQYF. The CDR3 DNA reads TGTGCCAGCAGCACCCCAGGGAAAGCCGAGCAGTACTTC.

CDR3 amino acids: CASSQDRTYEQYF. CDR3 nucleotide sequence: TGTGCCAGCAGCCAGGACAGGACCTACGAGCAGTACTTC. The chain couples TRBV14 to TRBJ2-7, with 7 bases aligning to TRBD1. Germline assignment: CDR1 SGHDN and CDR2 FVKESK. The CDR3 sequence is 13 residues long. Trimming at V came to 3 bases and at J to 2 bases, leaving 1 base not matched to a gene. Drawing the rest from reference TRBV14 and TRBJ2-7, the complete variable domain is EAGVTQFPSHSVIEKGQTVTLRCDPISGHDNLYWYRRVMGKEIKFLLHFVKESKQDESGMPNNRFLAERTGGTYSTLKVQPAELEDSGVYFCASSQDRTYEQYFGPGTRLTVT.

This clone occurred a few times. The rearrangement uses TRBV2 and TRBJ1-2; TRBD1 aligns across 7 bases. Germline V gives CDR1 SNHLY, CDR2 FYNNEI. The CDR3 runs to 15 residues. The J segment lost 2 bases and the V segment lost 6 bases, leaving 9 bases of the junction unmatched. The CDR3 DNA sequence: TGTGCCAGCAGCGAAAACCCGGGACAGAACTATGGCTACACCTTC. This sequence encodes CASSENPGQNYGYTF.

This chain joins TRBV5-1 and TRBJ1-1; 7 positions match TRBD1. Trimming at V came to 4 bases and at J to 5 bases, leaving 11 bases not matched to a gene. CDR1 is SGHRS and CDR2 is YFSETQ in the germline V gene. CDR3 length equals 15 residues. For the CDR3, the DNA is TGCGCCAGCAGCCTTCAACAGGGGTTGGGAACTGAAGCTTTCTTT. Its translation is CASSLQQGLGTEAFF.

The chain carries TRBV2 and TRBJ1-2; 8 bases map to TRBD1. In germline, CDR1 is SNHLY, CDR2 FYNNEI. This CDR3 contains 15 residues. J gave up 3 bases and V 8 bases, and 11 bases lay outside the gene matches. The CDR3 region is CASFAQGAQDYGYTF. CDR3 DNA: TGTGCCAGCTTTGCCCAGGGGGCGCAGGACTATGGCTACACCTTC.

This sequence joins TRBV7-6 and TRBJ2-1; maybe TRBD2 (8 bases). Trimming removed 1 base from V and 4 bases from J, with 20 bases in between. CDR1 is SGHVS, CDR2 FNYEAQ, per germline. The CDR3 is 18 residues long. The CDR3 bases are TGTGCCAGCAGCTTAGTGGGGGGGACAGCTAGCGGGTACAATGAGCAGTTCTTC. This encodes CASSLVGGTASGYNEQFF. Filled out from reference TRBV7-6 and TRBJ2-1, the complete variable domain reads GAGVSQSPRYKVTKRGQDVALRCDPISGHVSLYWYRQALGQGPEFLTYFNYEAQQDKSGLPNDRFSAERPEGSISTLTIQRTEQRDSAMYRCASSLVGGTASGYNEQFFGPGTRLTVL.

The chain couples TRBV11-3 to TRBJ2-3; 13 bases match TRBD2. This CDR3 has 16 amino acids. V dropped 5 bases and J dropped 8; count of bases not matched to a gene: 10. The germline gives CDR1 SGHNT, CDR2 YENEEA. The CDR3 here is CASSTSLAGGRRTQYF. As DNA, the CDR3 is TGTGCCAGCAGCACATCACTAGCGGGGGGGCGGCGTACGCAGTATTTT.

V usage is TRBV12-5 and J usage is TRBJ1-5; D ambiguous. The CDR3 has 12 residues. The germline V gene has CDR1 LGHNT and CDR2 FRNRAP. V lost 7 bases, J lost 6 bases, and 10 bases lay in between. CDR3: CASALGVQPQHF. DNA for the CDR3: TGTGCTAGTGCCCTCGGGGTTCAGCCCCAGCATTTT.

This clone has a single count. J is TRBJ2-3 and V is TRBV5-1, with 8 bases matching TRBD1. The V segment lost 7 bases and the J segment 0 bases; nucleotides outside the gene matches: 4. The CDR3 contains 14 residues. Germline CDR1 and CDR2: SGHRS and YFSETQ. Here the CDR3 reads CASGGQGSTDTQYF. The CDR3 DNA follows: TGCGCCAGCGGCGGACAGGGAAGCACAGATACGCAGTATTTT. Full variable domain (outside the CDR3, taken from reference TRBV5-1 and TRBJ2-3): KAGVTQTPRYLIKTRGQQVTLSCSPISGHRSVSWYQQTPGQGLQFLFEYFSETQRNKGNFPGRFSGRQFSNSRSEMNVSTLELGDSALYLCASGGQGSTDTQYFGPGTRLTVL.

The gene calls are TRBV29-1 and TRBJ2-7, with D uncertain. With 8 bases removed from V and 7 bases from J, the gap between germline ends came to 15 bases. Germline values: CDR1 SQVTM, CDR2 ANQGSEA. This CDR3 comprises 11 residues. CDR3 protein: CSPPELTEQYF. DNA for the CDR3: TGCAGCCCTCCGGAGCTGACGGAGCAGTACTTC.